The 25 T cell receptor beta chains in this list originate from one sample, sequenced in a study of tumor-infiltrating lymphocytes in primary liver carcinoma. Unsorted whole blood supplied the blood RNA, and germline DNA was isolated too. A constant-region primer served to make TCR beta cDNA from 500 to 550 ng total RNA. ARM-PCR was slightly modified, and three nested multiplex PCR rounds with it gave rise to the TCR beta libraries. For 10 cycles apiece, the opening two PCR rounds ran with TRBV1-TRBV30 forward primers and a C-beta reverse primer. TCRdb used MiXCR to reprocess the multiplex PCR reads, holding one entry per CDR3 protein. Of about 310,000 distinct CDR3 sequences in the sample, around 50% were seen once. The sequenced sample consisted of peripheral blood. The receptors were gathered from a woman aged 30 to 39 with primary liver carcinoma and hepatitis B virus infection.

The V and J genes are TRBV12-5 and TRBJ2-7, with TRBD1 matching over 8 bases. There are 12 residues in the CDR3. Trimming cost V 7 bases and J 6 bases; bases outside gene matches: 5. Looked up from germline, CDR1 is LGHNT and CDR2 is FRNRAP. The CDR3 DNA follows: TGTGCTAGTGTGACAGGGGCACGCGAGCAGTACTTC. Encoded protein: CASVTGAREQYF.

This chain joins TRBV6-2 or TRBV6-3 and TRBJ2-2; weak D call: TRBD1 (5 bases). CDR3 length equals 14 residues. Germline V gives CDR1 MNHEY, CDR2 SVGEGT. Trimming pared 9 bases from V and 4 bases from J, leaving 15 bases between. As DNA, the CDR3 is TGTGCCAGGAGTCGCCGGACATCCACCGGGGAGCTGTTTTTT. It yields the protein CARSRRTSTGELFF.

V and J are TRBV11-2 and TRBJ2-7; no reliable D call. The V gene's germline CDR1 is SGHAT and CDR2 FQNNGV. The CDR3 contains 13 residues. Here the CDR3 DNA reads TGTACCATCAGCTCCCACACCCGCAACGAGCAGTACTTC. It yields the protein CTISSHTRNEQYF.

This clonotype was detected a few times. The gene calls are TRBV5-1 and TRBJ1-3; D gene unclear. V was cut by 1 base and J by 0 bases, with 2 bases left in between. The CDR3 runs 13 residues. In germline, CDR1 is SGHRS, CDR2 YFSETQ. CDR3 nucleotide sequence: TGCGCCAGCAGCTTGAACTCTGGAAACACCATATATTTT. This gives the protein CASSLNSGNTIYF.

Of note for this clonotype: At one end the junction does not follow the germline gene, possibly because of a read error. The chain couples TRBV29-1 to TRBJ1-2; 8 positions match TRBD1. Germline CDR1 and CDR2: SQVTM and ANQGSEA. The CDR3 spans 17 residues. Written as DNA, the CDR3 is TGCAGCATTGAGTGGCAGGGGGCGACCCGGAACATCTATGGCTACACCTTC. Amino acids: CSIEWQGATRNIYGYTF. The full variable domain, completed using reference TRBV29-1 and TRBJ1-2, is SAVISQKPSRDICQRGTSLTIQCQVDSQVTMMFWYRQQPGQSLTLIATANQGSEATYESGFVIDKFPISRPNLTFSTLTVSNMSPEDSSIYLCSIEWQGATRNIYGYTFGSGTRLTVV.

V and J are TRBV11-2 and TRBJ1-1; D is unresolved. CDR3 length equals 14 residues. The germline gives CDR1 SGHAT, CDR2 FQNNGV. The CDR3 DNA reads as TGTGTCAACAGCTCCATATCGCTGAACACTGAAGCTTTCTTT. Encoded protein: CVNSSISLNTEAFF.

This sequence joins TRBV28 and TRBJ2-2; D is possibly TRBD1 (5 bases). With 8 bases removed from V and 7 bases from J, the gap between germline ends came to 17 bases. The germline V gene encodes CDR1 MDHEN and CDR2 SYDVKM. This CDR3 has 14 amino acids. The chain's CDR3 is CASRTHSGIGELFF. CDR3 bases: TGTGCCAGCCGAACTCATTCAGGGATCGGGGAGCTGTTTTTT.

This clonotype was observed many times. The V call is TRBV4-2, the J call TRBJ1-4; TRBD1 agrees at 11 bases. V shed 4 bases, J shed 3 bases, and the junction held 4 bases outside the gene matches. The CDR3 loop spans 16 amino acids. CDR1 is LGHNA, CDR2 YNFKEQ, per germline. CDR3 sequence: CASSRTGGIANEKLFF. The CDR3 DNA reads as TGTGCCAGCAGCCGGACAGGGGGCATTGCTAATGAAAAACTGTTTTTT.

With respect to this clonotype: A much larger clone is a single base away; this may be a read error. The CDR3 sequence: CASSTRTSGREVHEQYF. As DNA, the CDR3 is TGTGCCAGCAGCACCCGGACTAGCGGGAGGGAAGTGCACGAGCAGTACTTC. This chain links TRBV14 with TRBJ2-7, with 15 bases lining up with TRBD2. The CDR3 runs 17 residues. Germline assignment: CDR1 SGHDN and CDR2 FVKESK. With 5 bases clipped from V and 5 bases from J, the junction kept 10 bases outside the gene matches.

A word on this clonotype: This may arise from a read error, as a much more abundant clone is one base away. The rearrangement links TRBV6-5 to TRBJ2-7; the D gene is possibly TRBD1 (8 bases). CDR3 length: 14 amino acids. Germline V gene sequence: CDR1 MNHEY, CDR2 SVGAGI. The CDR3 sequence is CASSYNQGAREQSF. CDR3 in DNA: TGTGCCAGCAGTTACAACCAGGGGGCGCGGGAGCAGTCCTTC.

Regarding this clonotype: A single base separates this from a much larger clone, so it may be a read error. This rearrangement joins TRBV29-1 to TRBJ2-2, with a tentative D call TRBD2 (5 bases). CDR3 length: 11 amino acids. Germline-derived CDR1 and CDR2 are SQVTM and ANQGSEA. Written as DNA, the CDR3 is TGCAGCGTGAAGCACACCGGGGAGCTGATTTTT. Translation gives CSVKHTGELIF.

V is TRBV6-6 and J is TRBJ2-5; no clear D. The CDR3 runs to 14 residues. The ends were cut back, 2 bases at V and 2 bases at J, with 9 bases in the middle. Per the germline V gene, CDR1 is MNHNY and CDR2 is SVGAGI (reference sequence). The CDR3 sequence is CASSYRARQETQYF. DNA of the CDR3: TGTGCCAGCAGTTACCGGGCCAGACAAGAGACCCAGTACTTC.

A note on this clonotype: In this CDR3 the conserved last residue, phenylalanine or tryptophan, is missing, so a read error is likely. No DNA is shown, since the ends of the CDR3 on it are uncertain; the CDR3 is the one TCRdb lists. CDR3 amino acids: CASSPGTPNVRAVL. The chain carries TRBV6-5 and TRBJ2-7; the table gives TRBD1 as D, unverified against the DNA. CDR1 and CDR2 (germline): MNHEY, SVGAGI. The CDR3 is 14 residues long, counting both termini.

V usage is TRBV29-1 and J usage is TRBJ2-7; no clear D gene. The CDR3 has 12 amino acids. V lost 1 base to trimming and J lost 2 bases, with 6 bases between them. Germline CDR1 is SQVTM and CDR2 is ANQGSEA. CDR3 sequence reads: CSVEGSPYEQYF. In DNA form, the CDR3 reads TGCAGCGTTGAAGGCTCACCCTACGAGCAGTACTTC.

The chain carries TRBV4-1 and TRBJ2-2; a weak D match, TRBD2 (8 bases). The V end was cut by 5 bases, the J end by 0 bases, with 22 bases between. The CDR3 covers 19 residues. Germline CDR1 reads MGHRA; CDR2 reads YSYEKL. This CDR3 reads CASSCRGASGGSNTGELFF. The CDR3 DNA follows: TGCGCCAGCAGCTGCAGGGGGGCGAGCGGGGGTTCGAACACCGGGGAGCTGTTTTTT.

This clonotype was detected many times. This chain links TRBV6-5 with TRBJ2-7, with D hard to call. V lost 0 bases and J 3 bases, leaving 18 bases between the germline ends. The CDR3 is 17 amino acids. CDR1 and CDR2 from the germline V gene are MNHEY and SVGAGI. The CDR3 region is CASSYSGRGRTIYEQYF. CDR3 DNA: TGTGCCAGCAGTTACTCCGGAAGAGGCAGGACCATCTACGAGCAGTACTTC.

The CDR3 protein is CASSFVGYYEQYF. The CDR3 nucleotides read TGTGCCAGCAGCTTCGTGGGATACTACGAGCAGTACTTC. V is TRBV5-8 and J is TRBJ2-7; no firm D call. The CDR3 loop spans 13 amino acids. V was clipped by 2 bases and J by 3 bases, with 9 bases between them. CDR1 and CDR2 (germline): SGHTS, YDEGEE.

For this clonotype: Without the conserved terminal phenylalanine or tryptophan, this CDR3 likely stems from a read error. The chain employs TRBV11-1 and TRBJ1-1, with D possibly being TRBD1 (5 bases). Germline V gives CDR1 SGHAT, CDR2 FQDESV (reference sequence). This CDR3 comprises 13 residues. CDR3 region: CASCFGQNTEAFV. The CDR3 DNA sequence: TGTGCCAGCTGCTTCGGACAGAACACTGAAGCTTTCGTT.

A word on this clonotype: With a much larger clone just one base away, this may be a read error. Here the CDR3 reads CASTPSSMIRETQYF. DNA for the CDR3: TGTGCCAGCACCCCTTCTTCTATGATAAGGGAGACCCAGTACTTC. V usage is TRBV6-1 and J usage is TRBJ2-5; D is ambiguous. CDR3 length: 15 amino acids. Germline V gene lookup returns CDR1 MNHNS and CDR2 SASEGT. Trimming stripped 7 bases from V and 5 bases from J, with 20 bases between.

Concerning this clonotype itself: Since a much larger clone is just one base distant, this may be a read error. Written as DNA, the CDR3 is TGTGCCAACACCCTCGGGTTTCGGGAGACCCAGTACTTC. Protein sequence: CANTLGFRETQYF. The chain has TRBV6-2 or TRBV6-3 and TRBJ2-5, with D unresolved. This CDR3 spans 13 amino acids. Looked up from germline, CDR1 is MNHEY and CDR2 is SVGEGT. With 10 bases removed from V and 5 bases from J, the gap between germline ends came to 17 bases.

V gene TRBV28 combines with J gene TRBJ2-1; D unclear. With 7 bases removed from V and 2 bases from J, the gap between germline ends came to 18 bases. CDR3 length: 16 residues. Germline CDR1 MDHEN, CDR2 SYDVKM. The CDR3 spells CASIYRARGTYNEQFF. CDR3 sequence (DNA): TGTGCCAGCATCTACCGGGCCCGAGGCACCTACAATGAGCAGTTCTTC.

In regard to this clonotype: At one boundary the junction diverges from the germline segment, which might be a read error. V gene TRBV6-2 or TRBV6-3 combines with J gene TRBJ2-2, with TRBD1 identical over 7 bases. Germline V gives CDR1 MNHEY, CDR2 SVGEGT. This CDR3 spans 16 amino acids. CDR3 DNA: TGTGCCAACAGTATTCAGGGGACAGCGAACACCGGGGAGCTGTTTTTT. This encodes CANSIQGTANTGELFF.

In this sample, this clonotype turned up many times. The genes are TRBV4-1 and TRBJ2-1; D is unclear. Germline lookup yields CDR1 MGHRA and CDR2 YSYEKL. Deletions cut 0 bases from V and 11 bases from J, with 14 bases between. The length of the CDR3 is 14 residues. The CDR3 sequence: CASSQDELGGQQFF. CDR3 coding DNA: TGCGCCAGCAGCCAAGATGAATTGGGCGGACAGCAGTTCTTC.

The chain uses TRBV4-2 and TRBJ1-2; D not certain. Germline lookup yields CDR1 LGHNA and CDR2 YNFKEQ. CDR3 length equals 15 residues. Trimming left V 1 base short and J 3 bases short, with 12 bases between. The CDR3 reads CASSQVMGFDYGYTF. As DNA, the CDR3 is TGTGCCAGCAGCCAAGTAATGGGCTTCGACTATGGCTACACCTTC.

The sample holds one count of this clonotype. One junction end does not reproduce the germline sequence, and a read error may be involved. The chain joins TRBV6-1 to TRBJ2-1; D ambiguous. The CDR3 extends over 15 amino acids. The germline CDR1 and CDR2 sequences are MNHNS and SASEGT. CDR3 region: CANSLEAGYDNEQFF. CDR3 DNA sequence: TGTGCCAACAGTCTAGAGGCAGGATATGACAATGAGCAGTTCTTC.